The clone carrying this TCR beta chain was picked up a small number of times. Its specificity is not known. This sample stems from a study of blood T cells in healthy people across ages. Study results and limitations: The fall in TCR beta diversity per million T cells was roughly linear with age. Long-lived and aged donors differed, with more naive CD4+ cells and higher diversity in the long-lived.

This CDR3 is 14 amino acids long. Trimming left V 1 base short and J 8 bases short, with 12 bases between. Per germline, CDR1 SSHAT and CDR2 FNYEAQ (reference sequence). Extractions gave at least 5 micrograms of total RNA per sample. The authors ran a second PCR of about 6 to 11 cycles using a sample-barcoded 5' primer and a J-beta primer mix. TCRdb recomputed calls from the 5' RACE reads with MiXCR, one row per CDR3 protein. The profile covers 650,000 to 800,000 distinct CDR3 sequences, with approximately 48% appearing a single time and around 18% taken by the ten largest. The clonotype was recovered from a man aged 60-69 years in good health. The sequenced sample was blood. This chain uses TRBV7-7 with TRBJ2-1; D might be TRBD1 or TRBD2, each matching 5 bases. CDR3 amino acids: CASSLGVRGDEQFF. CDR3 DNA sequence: TGTGCCAGCAGCTTAGGGGTCCGGGGCGATGAGCAGTTCTTC. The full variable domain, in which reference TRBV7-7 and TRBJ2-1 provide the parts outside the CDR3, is GAGVSQSPRYKVTKRGQDVTLRCDPISSHATLYWYQQALGQGPEFLTYFNYEAQPDKSGLPSDRFSAERPEGSISTLTIQRTEQRDSAMYRCASSLGVRGDEQFFGPGTRLTVL.